The 22 T cell receptor beta chains below all came from one sample that was sequenced in a study of Graves' ophthalmopathy and Graves' hyperthyroidism. Investigators amplified TCR beta CDR3 regions from RNA transcripts. Second-round multiplex PCR came after first-round RT-PCR with HTBI primers. One entry per CDR3 protein, called by TCRdb with MiXCR from the multiplex PCR reads. Of over 650,000 distinct CDR3 sequences listed, about 40% are singletons. The sequenced sample consisted of peripheral blood. These receptors were taken from an adult man with Graves' ophthalmopathy.

This clonotype was found many times. The V call is TRBV5-1, the J call TRBJ2-6, with 7 positions matching TRBD1. CDR3 length: 19 residues. Germline V lookup: CDR1 SGHRS, CDR2 YFSETQ. Germline trimming cut 1 base from V and 0 bases from J; bases unmatched to any gene: 10. The DNA of the CDR3 is TGCGCCAGCAGCTTGAGTGGACAGGTGCCACGCTCTGGGGCCAACGTCCTGACTTTC. Its protein product is CASSLSGQVPRSGANVLTF.

V and J are TRBV29-1 and TRBJ1-2; 10 bases align to TRBD1. The CDR3 runs 13 residues. Germline V gene lookup returns CDR1 SQVTM and CDR2 ANQGSEA. Trimming took 7 bases from V and 12 from J; bases not matched to a gene: 14. CDR3 region: CSAPSETGGVNTF. The CDR3 DNA sequence: TGCAGCGCCCCATCGGAGACAGGGGGCGTGAACACCTTC.

The chain couples TRBV7-9 to TRBJ2-2; D not certain. V lost 1 base, J lost 0 bases, and 6 bases lay in between. Germline V gives CDR1 SEHNR, CDR2 FQNEAQ (reference sequence). The CDR3 covers 15 residues. The CDR3 loop reads CASSLVPANTGELFF. DNA for the CDR3: TGTGCCAGCAGCTTAGTCCCAGCGAACACCGGGGAGCTGTTTTTT.

This clonotype was observed at least ten times. The chain employs TRBV29-1 and TRBJ2-7; D is ambiguous. Deletions cut 4 bases from V and 1 base from J, with 5 bases between. CDR1 and CDR2 from the germline V gene are SQVTM and ANQGSEA. The CDR3 runs to 11 residues. The DNA of the CDR3 is TGCAGCGTTGTCCGTTCCTACGAGCAGTACTTC. It encodes CSVVRSYEQYF.

The V gene is TRBV7-2, the J gene TRBJ1-4; D possibly corresponds to TRBD1 (6 bases). This CDR3 region has 17 residues. CDR1 is SGHTA, CDR2 FQGNSA, per germline. Trimming removed 5 bases from V and 5 bases from J, with 21 bases in between. The chain's CDR3 is CASSQEIFIGQNEKLFF. The CDR3 coding sequence is TGTGCCAGCAGCCAAGAAATATTTATAGGACAGAATGAAAAACTGTTTTTT.

This clonotype was detected many times. This chain joins TRBV7-8 and TRBJ1-4; 8 nucleotides agree with TRBD1. The CDR3 totals 14 residues. The ends lost 5 bases at V and 8 bases at J; junction bases unmatched: 7. Per germline, CDR1 SGHVS and CDR2 FQNEAQ. CDR3 in amino acids: CASSPTGEYEKLFF. DNA for the CDR3: TGTGCCAGCAGCCCGACAGGGGAGTACGAAAAACTGTTTTTT.

A note on this clonotype: One end of the junction varies from germline; a read error may be responsible. V gene TRBV25-1 combines with J gene TRBJ1-1; D not certain. This CDR3 region has 13 residues. CDR1 is MGHDK, CDR2 SYGVNS, per germline. DNA of the CDR3: TGTACCAGCAGAGGAGGCGGGGACACTGAAGCTTTCTTT. Translating gives CTSRGGGDTEAFF.

The table lists this clonotype with a few counts. The rearrangement uses TRBV6-5 and TRBJ2-7, with D possibly called TRBD1 or TRBD2 (6 bases each). The CDR3 sequence is 14 residues long. The V end was cut by 8 bases, the J end by 0 bases, with 14 bases between. The germline CDR1 and CDR2 sequences are MNHEY and SVGAGI. CDR3 sequence reads: CASRRDMSSYEQYF. The CDR3, as DNA: TGTGCCAGCCGGAGGGACATGAGCTCCTACGAGCAGTACTTC.

In its sample, this clonotype was seen a few times. This rearrangement joins TRBV12-3 or TRBV12-4 to TRBJ2-7, with TRBD1 matching over 7 bases. This CDR3 comprises 14 residues. With V trimmed by 4 bases and J by 1 base, 4 bases remained unmatched. CDR3 nucleotides: TGTGCCAGCAGTTCCGGGGACAGATCCTACGAGCAGTACTTC. It specifies CASSSGDRSYEQYF.

This clonotype was seen just once. Lacking the conserved final phenylalanine or tryptophan, this CDR3 likely reflects a read error. The chain employs TRBV2 and TRBJ1-1; D gene uncertain. CDR1 is SNHLY, CDR2 FYNNEI, per germline. The germline V and J ends were trimmed by 0 bases and 3 bases, with 11 bases remaining between them. The CDR3 runs to 15 residues. The CDR3 nucleotides read TGTGCCAGCAGTGAAGCCCCCCGGCGGGACACTGAAGCTTTCTCT. Its translation: CASSEAPRRDTEAFS.

The V and J genes are TRBV6-5 and TRBJ1-2; TRBD1 aligns across 7 bases. Germline V gene data show CDR1 as MNHEY and CDR2 as SVGAGI. Unmatched junction bases numbered 13, after V lost 4 bases and J lost 2 bases. The CDR3 is 17 residues long. CDR3 DNA sequence: TGTGCCAGCAGTTCCACGTTCAGGGGGGCGAAGAACTATGGCTACACCTTC. Protein product: CASSSTFRGAKNYGYTF.

V is TRBV25-1 and J is TRBJ2-1; 7 nucleotides agree with TRBD1. The V gene's germline CDR1 is MGHDK and CDR2 SYGVNS. The junction had 12 bases not matched to a gene; V was cut back by 8 bases and J by 2 bases. This CDR3 contains 16 residues. The CDR3 region has the DNA TGTGCCAGCGCTCAGACAGGGCTGAGCCCCTACAATGAGCAGTTCTTC. This translates into CASAQTGLSPYNEQFF.

The chain is built from TRBV24-1 and TRBJ1-5; 8 bases map to TRBD1. With 11 bases clipped from V and 3 bases from J, the junction kept 14 bases outside the gene matches. CDR3 size: 16 residues. Germline CDR1 is KGHDR and CDR2 is SFDVKD. The CDR3 protein is CAIPGQAPSHNQPQHF. CDR3 nucleotides: TGTGCCATTCCGGGACAGGCCCCGAGTCACAATCAGCCCCAGCATTTT.

In this sample, this clonotype turned up many times. The V call is TRBV7-9, the J call TRBJ1-2; D remains unclear. V was trimmed by 3 bases and J by 4 bases, leaving 12 bases between them. The CDR3 runs to 14 residues. CDR1 and CDR2 (germline): SEHNR, FQNEAQ (reference sequence). The chain's CDR3 is CASSLGSNLYGYTF. The CDR3, as DNA: TGTGCCAGCAGCTTGGGCAGTAATCTCTATGGCTACACCTTC.

V and J are TRBV6-6 and TRBJ2-2, with 10 positions matching TRBD1. The ends lost 6 bases at V and 4 bases at J; junction bases unmatched: 11. This CDR3 spans 17 amino acids. Germline CDR1 MNHNY, CDR2 SVGAGI (reference sequence). CDR3 sequence (DNA): TGTGCCAGCAGCGAACTTATTAGGACAGGGGGCACCGGGGAGCTGTTTTTT. Translating gives CASSELIRTGGTGELFF.

This clonotype appeared a single time. This rearrangement joins TRBV2 to TRBJ1-4, with D possibly matching TRBD1 (5 bases). The CDR3 is 16 amino acids. Germline V gene sequence: CDR1 SNHLY, CDR2 FYNNEI. V lost 11 bases, J lost 5 bases, and 24 bases lay in between. CDR3: CAVTVGASPKNEKLFF. The DNA of the CDR3 is TGTGCCGTCACAGTCGGGGCGAGCCCAAAGAATGAAAAACTGTTTTTT.

This clonotype was recorded at least ten times. The V and J genes are TRBV12-3 or TRBV12-4 and TRBJ1-2; D remains ambiguous. Deletions cut 2 bases from V and 5 bases from J, with 9 bases between. The CDR3 is made up of 13 amino acids. DNA of the CDR3: TGTGCCAGCAGTTTAATTCAAGATTATGGCTACACCTTC. This encodes CASSLIQDYGYTF.

Points on this clonotype: Possible read error: a much larger clone is one base away. The chain employs TRBV12-3 or TRBV12-4 and TRBJ1-1; D ambiguous. CDR3 length: 15 residues. Deletions cut 5 bases from V and 4 bases from J, with 17 bases between. The CDR3: CASSETPDSGTEAFF. DNA of the CDR3: TGTGCCAGCAGTGAAACCCCCGACTCCGGCACTGAAGCTTTCTTT.

The chain recombines TRBV19 with TRBJ1-2; 9 nucleotides agree with TRBD1. After removal of 8 bases from V and 3 bases from J, the junction contained 10 bases not matched to a gene. CDR1 is LNHDA, CDR2 SQIVND, per germline (reference sequence). CDR3 size: 15 residues. The CDR3 DNA follows: TGTGCCAGTCGGACTTCGGGACAGGGCGACTATGGCTACACCTTC. Translating gives CASRTSGQGDYGYTF.

This clonotype was observed a single time. The rearrangement uses TRBV2 and TRBJ1-1; D is undetermined. Trimming removed 6 bases at V and 6 bases at J, with 11 bases between. Germline CDR1 and CDR2: SNHLY and FYNNEI. The CDR3 contains 12 residues. As DNA, the CDR3 is TGTGCCAGCAGGAGCGGGATCTCTGAAGCTTTCTTT. This codes for CASRSGISEAFF.

This clonotype was recorded a few times. The chain links TRBV15 to TRBJ2-7, with TRBD1 matching over 10 bases. V lost 5 bases, J lost 7 bases, and 14 bases stayed unmatched. The CDR3 has 16 residues. Germline V gene data show CDR1 as LNHNV and CDR2 as YYDKDF (reference sequence). The CDR3: CATSLRAGQGVGEQYF. The CDR3 DNA sequence: TGTGCCACCAGCTTGAGGGCAGGACAGGGGGTCGGTGAGCAGTACTTC.

This clonotype has a handful of counts. The genes are TRBV7-2 and TRBJ2-3; D is possibly TRBD2 (5 bases). The CDR3 length is 13 residues. Germline V gives CDR1 SGHTA, CDR2 FQGNSA. Deletions cut 3 bases from V and 6 bases from J, with 10 bases between. CDR3 bases: TGTGCCAGCAGCTTGAAGGCGGGCGATACGCAGTATTTT. Protein sequence: CASSLKAGDTQYF.